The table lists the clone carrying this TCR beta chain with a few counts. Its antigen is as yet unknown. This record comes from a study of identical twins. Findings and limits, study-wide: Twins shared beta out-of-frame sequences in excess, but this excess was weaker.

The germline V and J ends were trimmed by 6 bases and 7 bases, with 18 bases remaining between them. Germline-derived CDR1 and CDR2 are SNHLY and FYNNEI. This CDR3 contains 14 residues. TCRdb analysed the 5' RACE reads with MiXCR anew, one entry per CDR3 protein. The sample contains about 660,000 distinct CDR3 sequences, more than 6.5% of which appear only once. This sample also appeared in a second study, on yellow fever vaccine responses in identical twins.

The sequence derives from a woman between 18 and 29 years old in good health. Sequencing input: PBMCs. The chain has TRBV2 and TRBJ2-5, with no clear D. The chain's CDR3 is CASSGRSLSWTQYF. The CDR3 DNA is TGTGCCAGCAGCGGACGATCCCTGAGTTGGACCCAGTACTTC. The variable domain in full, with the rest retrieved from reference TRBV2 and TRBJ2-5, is EPEVTQTPSHQVTQMGQEVILRCVPISNHLYFYWYRQILGQKVEFLVSFYNNEISEKSEIFDDQFSVERPDGSNFTLKIRSTKLEDSAMYFCASSGRSLSWTQYFGPGTRLLVL.